The 14 T cell receptor beta chains listed next were all sequenced from one sample in a study of cytomegalovirus exposure and HLA in healthy donors. The PCR made use of 60 Vbeta and 13 Jbeta primers. Method: immunoSEQ multiplex PCR; TCRdb's copy keeps in-frame clones and lacks some. The sample shows 150,000 or so clones, roughly 79% of them seen only once. Sequenced sample: PBMCs. Receptors originate from a man aged 18 to 35 in good health and CMV-seropositive.

The chain combines TRBV4-1 with TRBJ1-1; possible D gene TRBD1, 5 bases. Germline-derived CDR1 and CDR2 are MGHRA and YSYEKL. CDR3 length: 17 residues. The V end was cut by 3 bases, the J end by 4 bases, with 21 bases between. The CDR3 sequence: CASSHIGAASSGTEAFF. DNA of the CDR3: TGCGCCAGCAGCCACATTGGGGCGGCCAGCTCAGGCACTGAAGCTTTCTTT.

This chain links TRBV5-4 with TRBJ2-2, with 13 bases aligning to TRBD2. Germline lookup yields CDR1 SGHNT and CDR2 YYREEE (reference sequence). The V gene end was trimmed by 3 bases and the J gene end by 5 bases; junction bases not matched to a gene: 1. CDR3 size: 15 residues. The CDR3 sequence: CASSSGLAGTGELFF. In DNA, the CDR3 is TGTGCCAGCAGCTCGGGACTAGCGGGAACCGGGGAGCTGTTTTTT.

V is TRBV11-2 and J is TRBJ1-5; D is perhaps TRBD1 (5 bases). Germline lookup yields CDR1 SGHAT and CDR2 FQNNGV. V was clipped by 1 base and J by 7 bases, with 8 bases between them. The CDR3 length is 13 residues. The chain's CDR3 is CASSLGRGQPQHF. The CDR3 DNA follows: TGTGCCAGCAGCTTAGGAAGGGGCCAGCCCCAGCATTTT.

The V gene is TRBV29-1, the J gene TRBJ1-1; D uncertain. CDR1 and CDR2 from the germline V gene are SQVTM and ANQGSEA. CDR3 length equals 14 residues. V was trimmed by 0 bases and J by 4 bases, leaving 12 bases between them. CDR3 DNA sequence: TGCAGCGTTGAAGATTACGTTAGTGTCACTGAAGCTTTCTTT. As protein: CSVEDYVSVTEAFF.

The V call is TRBV27, the J call TRBJ2-6; 8 nucleotides match TRBD1. CDR1 is MNHEY, CDR2 SMNVEV, per germline (reference sequence). J gave up 2 bases and V 4 bases, and 4 bases lay outside the gene matches. The CDR3 length is 16 residues. The CDR3 reads CASSSTGVAGANVLTF. CDR3 nucleotides: TGTGCCAGCAGTTCGACAGGGGTGGCTGGGGCCAACGTCCTGACTTTC.

The chain has TRBV5-5 and TRBJ2-7, with D uncertain. Germline CDR1 is SGHKS and CDR2 is YYEKEE (reference sequence). The CDR3 sequence is 12 residues long. V shed 1 base and J shed 3 bases, with 5 bases lying between them. The CDR3 region is CASSLIGYEQYF. CDR3 DNA sequence: TGTGCCAGCAGCTTGATCGGCTACGAGCAGTACTTC.

V and J are TRBV6-1 and TRBJ1-4; D may be TRBD1 (5 bases). The CDR3 is 15 residues long. Germline V gene data show CDR1 as MNHNS and CDR2 as SASEGT. V lost 4 bases and J lost 8, with 17 bases in between. The CDR3 sequence: CASSGSRAVGEKLFF. The DNA for the CDR3 is TGTGCCAGCAGTGGCTCCAGGGCCGTAGGAGAAAAACTGTTTTTT.

A remark on this clone: The conserved final phenylalanine or tryptophan is absent from the CDR3, which likely points to a read error. The chain uses TRBV27 and TRBJ1-6, with a tentative D call TRBD1 (6 bases). Germline CDR1 reads MNHEY; CDR2 reads SMNVEV (reference sequence). This CDR3 comprises 17 residues. Trimming pared 2 bases from V and 5 bases from J, leaving 16 bases between. The CDR3 nucleotides are TGTGCCAGCAGTTTAAAGGCCGGGCAGGGGCATAATTCACCCCTCCACCTT. Translating gives CASSLKAGQGHNSPLHL.

The rearrangement joins TRBV5-1 to TRBJ2-1; maybe TRBD2 (7 bases). Per the germline V gene, CDR1 is SGHRS and CDR2 is YFSETQ. The CDR3 extends over 14 amino acids. Trimming took off 4 bases at V and 9 bases at J, with 17 bases between the two ends. In DNA, the CDR3 is TGCGCCAGCAGCGATGGTGGGGGGGGCCGTGAGCAGTTCTTC. Translation gives CASSDGGGGREQFF.

This sequence joins TRBV5-5 and TRBJ1-4; TRBD1 might be the D (5 bases). Deletions cut 7 bases from V and 5 bases from J, with 15 bases between. This CDR3 has 14 residues. CDR1 is SGHKS and CDR2 is YYEKEE in the germline V gene (reference sequence). The CDR3 spells CASRSLDINEKLFF. The CDR3 region has the DNA TGTGCCAGCCGAAGCTTGGACATAAATGAAAAACTGTTTTTT.

The V and J genes are TRBV13 and TRBJ1-2; D possibly corresponds to TRBD1 (6 bases). Germline CDR1 PRHDT, CDR2 FYEKMQ (reference sequence). The V gene lost 6 bases and the J gene lost 4 bases, with 12 bases spanning the gap. The CDR3 has 13 residues. CDR3 DNA sequence: TGTGCCAGCAGGTTCAGGGGCGGCTATGGCTACACCTTC. It codes for CASRFRGGYGYTF.

As regards this clone: Within the sample, other DNA sequences also encode this same CDR3. The chain couples TRBV7-2 to TRBJ1-5; TRBD1 might be the D (6 bases). The CDR3 covers 17 residues. Germline V gives CDR1 SGHTA, CDR2 FQGNSA. Trimming took off 2 bases at V and 0 bases at J, with 14 bases between the two ends. The CDR3 DNA sequence: TGTGCCAGCAGCTTATGGTACAGGGAGTATAGCAATCAGCCCCAGCATTTT. It specifies CASSLWYREYSNQPQHF.

The chain combines TRBV9 with TRBJ1-1; D gene unclear. V gave up 5 bases and J gave up 5 bases, with 25 bases separating them. The CDR3 loop spans 17 amino acids. CDR1 and CDR2 (germline): SGDLS, YYNGEE. The CDR3 loop reads CASSEDSYGDGRTEAFF. The CDR3 bases are TGTGCCAGCAGTGAGGATAGCTACGGCGACGGGAGGACTGAAGCTTTCTTT. Together with reference TRBV9 and TRBJ1-1, the CDR3 gives the full variable domain: DSGVTQTPKHLITATGQRVTLRCSPRSGDLSVYWYQQSLDQGLQFLIQYYNGEERAKGNILERFSAQQFPDLHSELNLSSLELGDSALYFCASSEDSYGDGRTEAFFGQGTRLTVV.

The rearrangement joins TRBV5-4 to TRBJ2-5, with a tentative D call TRBD1 (5 bases). Trimming removed 4 bases from V and 1 base from J, with 11 bases in between. The germline CDR1 and CDR2 sequences are SGHNT and YYREEE (reference sequence). The CDR3 length is 14 residues. The CDR3 DNA follows: TGTGCCAGCAGCATCGTCCAGGGCCAAGAGACCCAGTACTTC. Translated, it gives CASSIVQGQETQYF.